These T cell receptor beta chains were read from a single sample in a study of tumor and adjacent non-tumor tissue in lung cancer. TCRdb redid the calling of the multiplex PCR reads with MiXCR, one entry per CDR3 protein. The sample includes some 100,000 distinct CDR3 sequences, roughly two thirds of them seen just once. The sample comprised distant non-tumor lung tissue. All receptors derive from a man aged 25-45 years with non-small cell lung cancer. The conserved cysteine and the conserved F or W are not part of the CDR3 here.

v_gene: TRBV11-2
CDR3aa: ASSFSRQVGPTDMQY

v_gene: TRBV29-1
CDR3aa: SVRDSYSYVQY

v_gene: TRBV20-1
CDR3aa: CVRTGGLLYGYT

v_gene: TRBV11-2
CDR3aa: ASSLGLESIQY

v_gene: TRBV5-1
CDR3aa: TSSPTTKANGGYT

v_gene: TRBV4-2
CDR3aa: ASRQLAGGTGELF

v_gene: TRBV29-1
CDR3aa: SVTTGAYKQY

v_gene: TRBV20-1
CDR3aa: SVILQGGQPQH

v_gene: TRBV20-1
CDR3aa: SARVVGKTQY

v_gene: TRBV5-6
CDR3aa: ASILVGASGRGNEQF

v_gene: TRBV4-1
CDR3aa: ASRTYRGSDEQY

v_gene: TRBV12-3/TRBV12-4
CDR3aa: ASRLTSQETQY

v_gene: TRBV11-2
CDR3aa: ASSRQTASPYEQY

v_gene: TRBV20-1
CDR3aa: IRAHLNEKLF

v_gene: TRBV11-2
CDR3aa: ASIPTRLGGELF

v_gene: TRBV11-2
CDR3aa: VSSLRRTGGVTKTQY

v_gene: TRBV6-2/TRBV6-3
CDR3aa: AGSSSTNEQF

v_gene: TRBV20-1
CDR3aa: SALPPQGNTEAF

v_gene: TRBV20-1
CDR3aa: SAGLDSSGANVLT

v_gene: TRBV28
CDR3aa: ASSSLARVNEQY

v_gene: TRBV20-1
CDR3aa: SARQGGTEAV

v_gene: TRBV20-1
CDR3aa: SARRGAAKNIQY

v_gene: TRBV5-4
CDR3aa: ASNGAVTHSGANVLT

v_gene: TRBV20-1
CDR3aa: SARDQGRGYSLLH

v_gene: TRBV12-3/TRBV12-4
CDR3aa: ASSQSGTSTTNEKPF

v_gene: TRBV6-5
CDR3aa: ASSYGPGGDEQF

v_gene: TRBV24-1
CDR3aa: ATSDLQARGRTDTQY

v_gene: TRBV6-2/TRBV6-3
CDR3aa: TSRPTGNNQSQH

v_gene: TRBV11-2
CDR3aa: ASSLEGVGDTYNEQF

v_gene: TRBV11-3
CDR3aa: ASSLVGDTETS

v_gene: TRBV29-1
CDR3aa: GVDAGIGGRETQY

v_gene: TRBV4-2
CDR3aa: ASSLSPGTVLY

v_gene: TRBV20-1
CDR3aa: SARAPGQETQY

v_gene: TRBV20-1
CDR3aa: SAVGGLFLDTQY

v_gene: TRBV6-1
CDR3aa: ASSEVASDTYEQY

v_gene: TRBV20-1
CDR3aa: SAPGGEISEQF

v_gene: TRBV12-3/TRBV12-4
CDR3aa: DSLGEGGNEHF

v_gene: TRBV6-5
CDR3aa: ASSLRGPDTQY

v_gene: TRBV4-3
CDR3aa: ASRQEIDSSGNTIY

v_gene: TRBV11-2
CDR3aa: ASSLDEKLF

v_gene: TRBV12-3/TRBV12-4
CDR3aa: TSNLGGGVGELF

v_gene: TRBV5-6
CDR3aa: ASSLAALPATYGCT

v_gene: TRBV20-1
CDR3aa: SARPGQGNSPLR

v_gene: TRBV11-2
CDR3aa: ASSSIGGAKNIQY

v_gene: TRBV13
CDR3aa: ASSPGRDYNEQF

v_gene: TRBV11-3
CDR3aa: ASNLVPDEQS

v_gene: TRBV29-1
CDR3aa: SVDMGNTDTQY

v_gene: TRBV11-2
CDR3aa: ASRVSMGNEQF

v_gene: TRBV28
CDR3aa: ASRYYASGRISYEQY

v_gene: TRBV6-2/TRBV6-3
CDR3aa: TSSYSDRSTYEQC

v_gene: TRBV20-1
CDR3aa: SARDTTRGTGGYGYT

v_gene: TRBV4-1
CDR3aa: ASNPSQGYDEQF

v_gene: TRBV4-3
CDR3aa: ASSPWEAEKLF

v_gene: TRBV7-8
CDR3aa: ASSLVGTGIQETQY

v_gene: TRBV4-2
CDR3aa: ASSEPGRARVPGNTIY

v_gene: TRBV4-1
CDR3aa: ASSQETRVNTGELF

v_gene: TRBV11-2
CDR3aa: ASSSSVGSGYGHT

v_gene: TRBV20-1
CDR3aa: SARAQSSGTQY

v_gene: TRBV29-1
CDR3aa: SVKGWDTQY

v_gene: TRBV11-2
CDR3aa: ASSDAANYGYT